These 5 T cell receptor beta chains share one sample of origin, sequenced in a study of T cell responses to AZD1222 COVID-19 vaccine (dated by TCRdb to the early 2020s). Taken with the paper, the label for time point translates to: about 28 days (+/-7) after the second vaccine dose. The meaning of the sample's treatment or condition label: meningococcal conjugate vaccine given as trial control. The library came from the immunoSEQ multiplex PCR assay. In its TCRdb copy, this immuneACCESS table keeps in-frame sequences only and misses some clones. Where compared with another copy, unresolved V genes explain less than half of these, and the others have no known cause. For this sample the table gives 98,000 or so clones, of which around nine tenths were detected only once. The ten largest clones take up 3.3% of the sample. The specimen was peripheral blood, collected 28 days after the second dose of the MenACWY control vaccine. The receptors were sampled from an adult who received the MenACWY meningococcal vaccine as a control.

The CDR3 protein is CASSEVAVNQPQHF. DNA of the CDR3: TGTGCCAGCAGTGAAGTGGCCGTAAATCAGCCCCAGCATTTT. The V call is TRBV2, the J call TRBJ1-5; D is unclear. The CDR3 covers 14 residues. The ends were cut back, 1 base at V and 4 bases at J, with 8 bases in the middle. Germline-derived CDR1 and CDR2 are SNHLY and FYNNEI.

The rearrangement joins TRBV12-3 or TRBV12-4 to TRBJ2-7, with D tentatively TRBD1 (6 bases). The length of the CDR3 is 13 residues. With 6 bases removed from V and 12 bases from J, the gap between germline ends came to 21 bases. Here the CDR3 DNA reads TGTGCCAGCAGCCCAATGATTGGGGGCGCAGGGTACTTC. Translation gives CASSPMIGGAGYF.

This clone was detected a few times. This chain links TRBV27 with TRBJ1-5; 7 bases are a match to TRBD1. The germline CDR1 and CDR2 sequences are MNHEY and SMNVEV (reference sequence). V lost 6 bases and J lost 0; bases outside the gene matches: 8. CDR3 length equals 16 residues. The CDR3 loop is CASSPSRGYSNQPQHF. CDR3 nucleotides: TGTGCCAGCAGCCCAAGCAGGGGGTATAGCAATCAGCCCCAGCATTTT.

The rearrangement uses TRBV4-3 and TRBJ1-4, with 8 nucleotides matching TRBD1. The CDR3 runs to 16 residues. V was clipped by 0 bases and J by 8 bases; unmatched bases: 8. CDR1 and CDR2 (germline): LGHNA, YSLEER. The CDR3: CASSQDLYRGGEKLFF. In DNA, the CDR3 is TGCGCCAGCAGCCAAGATTTATACAGGGGGGGGGAAAAACTGTTTTTT.

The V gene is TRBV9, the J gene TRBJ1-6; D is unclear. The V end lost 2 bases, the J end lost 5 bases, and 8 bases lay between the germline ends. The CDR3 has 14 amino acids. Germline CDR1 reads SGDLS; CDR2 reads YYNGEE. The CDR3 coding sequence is TGTGCCAGCAGCGTTGGCGATCATAATTCACCCCTCCACTTT. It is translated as CASSVGDHNSPLHF.